This is a list of T cell receptor beta chains from one sample in a study of CD8+CD57+ T cells in acquired aplastic anemia. TCRdb recomputed calls from the reads with MiXCR, one row per CDR3 protein. Of 200,000 to 250,000 distinct CDR3 sequences in the sample, 55% to 65% were seen once. Input material: sorted CD4+, CD8+, or CD8+CD57+ T cells (not recorded which) from PBMCs. The receptors shown here come from a human donor with aplastic anemia. CDR3s include the opening cysteine and the closing phenylalanine or tryptophan. A D gene is named only where the DNA matches it firmly. Only some rows state a clone size, as once, few, many or a class for expanded clones.

v_gene: TRBV29-1
j_gene: TRBJ2-2
d_gene: .
abundance: .
CDR3nt: TGCAGCGCCGTGAAGGGAGCGATCGGGGAGCTGTTTTTT
CDR3aa: CSAVKGAIGELFF

v_gene: TRBV29-1
j_gene: TRBJ2-1
d_gene: .
abundance: .
CDR3nt: TGCAGCGCTACGGGGGGACAGGCCACCTACCTTTCCTACAATGAGCAGTTCTTC
CDR3aa: CSATGGQATYLSYNEQFF

v_gene: TRBV2
j_gene: TRBJ1-6
d_gene: .
abundance: .
CDR3nt: TGTGCCAGCAAGATGTGGGGTCCGGATTCACCCCTCCACTTT
CDR3aa: CASKMWGPDSPLHF

v_gene: TRBV2
j_gene: TRBJ1-1
d_gene: .
abundance: .
CDR3nt: TGTGCCAGCACCAGACAAGGTGATAACACTGAAGCTTTCTTT
CDR3aa: CASTRQGDNTEAFF

v_gene: TRBV7-8
j_gene: TRBJ1-3
d_gene: .
abundance: few
CDR3nt: TGTGCCAGCAGCTTATTTCCGGAAAGAGGAACTGGAAACACCATATATTTT
CDR3aa: CASSLFPERGTGNTIYF

v_gene: TRBV14
j_gene: TRBJ2-7
d_gene: .
abundance: few
CDR3nt: TGTGCCAGCAGCCAATTGAAGCGGGAGCAGTACTTC
CDR3aa: CASSQLKREQYF

v_gene: TRBV5-1
j_gene: TRBJ1-3
d_gene: .
abundance: .
CDR3nt: TGCGCCAGCAGCTTAGCGGGGATGAACACCATATATTTT
CDR3aa: CASSLAGMNTIYF

v_gene: TRBV5-1
j_gene: TRBJ2-2
d_gene: .
abundance: once
CDR3nt: TGCGCCAGCAGCTTACTAGAATTCGAGGGCGGGGAGCTGTTTTTT
CDR3aa: CASSLLEFEGGELFF

v_gene: TRBV24-1
j_gene: TRBJ2-7
d_gene: .
abundance: .
CDR3nt: TGTGCCACCAGTGATTCCGTCGGGGAGGTGGACGAGCAGTACTTC
CDR3aa: CATSDSVGEVDEQYF

v_gene: TRBV11-2
j_gene: TRBJ2-7
d_gene: TRBD2
abundance: .
CDR3nt: TGTGCCAGCAGCCTTCCGGGGAGGGGACCCCACGAGCAGTACTTC
CDR3aa: CASSLPGRGPHEQYF

v_gene: TRBV2
j_gene: TRBJ2-3
d_gene: TRBD1
abundance: few
CDR3nt: TGTGCCAGCAGGGGAGGGACAGGGGGCACAGATACGCAGTATTTT
CDR3aa: CASRGGTGGTDTQYF

v_gene: TRBV24-1
j_gene: TRBJ1-5
d_gene: .
abundance: .
CDR3nt: TGTGCCACCCAGACGCTAAATCAGCCCCAGCATTTT
CDR3aa: CATQTLNQPQHF

v_gene: TRBV7-8
j_gene: TRBJ2-7
d_gene: TRBD1
abundance: .
CDR3nt: TGTGCCAGCAGCCCCCGTCGGCTCCAGGGGGTCGAGCAGTACTTC
CDR3aa: CASSPRRLQGVEQYF

v_gene: TRBV29-1
j_gene: TRBJ2-7
d_gene: TRBD2
abundance: .
CDR3nt: TGCAGCGTTGGACTAGCGGGAGGACACTCCTACGAGCAGTACTTC
CDR3aa: CSVGLAGGHSYEQYF

v_gene: TRBV10-3
j_gene: TRBJ2-1
d_gene: TRBD2
abundance: .
CDR3nt: TGTGCCATCAAGTTAGCCGGGGGGGCCAATGAGCAGTTCTTC
CDR3aa: CAIKLAGGANEQFF

v_gene: TRBV9
j_gene: TRBJ1-1
d_gene: .
abundance: .
CDR3nt: TGTGCCAGCAGCGTAGGGGGCTCGGGCACTGAAGCTTTCTTT
CDR3aa: CASSVGGSGTEAFF

v_gene: TRBV24-1
j_gene: TRBJ2-1
d_gene: .
abundance: .
CDR3nt: TGTGCCACCAGTGATATAAGGGGCAGCTCCTACAATGAGCAGTTCTTC
CDR3aa: CATSDIRGSSYNEQFF

v_gene: TRBV7-9
j_gene: TRBJ1-6
d_gene: .
abundance: .
CDR3nt: TGTGCCAGCAGCAACTCACACTATTCACCCCTCCACTTT
CDR3aa: CASSNSHYSPLHF

v_gene: TRBV2
j_gene: TRBJ1-5
d_gene: TRBD1
abundance: once
CDR3nt: TGTGCCAGCAGCGACAGGGGTTACAATCAGCCCCAGCATTTT
CDR3aa: CASSDRGYNQPQHF

v_gene: TRBV12-3/TRBV12-4
j_gene: TRBJ2-7
d_gene: .
abundance: .
CDR3nt: TGTGCCAGCAGTTCGCGCCCCTCAAGATGGCAGTACTTC
CDR3aa: CASSSRPSRWQYF

v_gene: TRBV5-1
j_gene: TRBJ2-7
d_gene: TRBD2
abundance: .
CDR3nt: TGTGCCAGCAGCTTTTCGGCGGGAGGGTACGAGCAGTACTTC
CDR3aa: CASSFSAGGYEQYF

v_gene: TRBV6-5
j_gene: TRBJ1-5
d_gene: .
abundance: .
CDR3nt: TGTGCCATCAGTCGAGGGGGGAATCAGCCCCAGCATTTT
CDR3aa: CAISRGGNQPQHF

v_gene: TRBV19
j_gene: TRBJ2-5
d_gene: TRBD1
abundance: .
CDR3nt: TGTGCCAGTAGGACAGGGGGGGGAGAGACCCAGTACTTC
CDR3aa: CASRTGGGETQYF

v_gene: TRBV2
j_gene: TRBJ1-1
d_gene: .
abundance: .
CDR3nt: TGTGCCAGCAGTCTACTGGGGTTTGAAACTGAAGCTTTCTTT
CDR3aa: CASSLLGFETEAFF

v_gene: TRBV7-6
j_gene: TRBJ2-7
d_gene: .
abundance: few
CDR3nt: TGTGCCAGCAGCTTAGTACACGGCTCCTACGAGCAGTACTTC
CDR3aa: CASSLVHGSYEQYF

v_gene: TRBV7-7
j_gene: TRBJ2-2
d_gene: .
abundance: .
CDR3nt: TGTGCCAGCAGCTTAGGAGGGGGGGCCACCGGGGAGCTGTTTTTT
CDR3aa: CASSLGGGATGELFF